The rows below give T cell receptor beta chains drawn from one sample of a study of cytomegalovirus exposure and HLA in healthy donors. Method: immunoSEQ multiplex PCR; TCRdb's copy keeps in-frame clones and lacks some. The sample includes 200,000 or so clones. The sequenced sample consisted of PBMCs. The source of these receptors is a girl aged 2-10 years in good health and CMV-seropositive. Both conserved end residues are part of each CDR3.

V,J,CDR3
TRBV27,TRBJ1-1,CASSLKTPGGHTEAFF
TRBV5-5,TRBJ1-5,CASSLGRGGGYSNQPQHF
TRBV28,TRBJ1-1,CASMPQGAWDTEAFF
TRBV6-1,TRBJ1-3,CASRLGGGNTIYF
TRBV6-1,TRBJ1-4,CASSELQDITTNEKLFF
TRBV28,TRBJ2-1,CATRTVAYNEQFF
TRBV7-9,TRBJ2-7,CASSLGPGEQYF
TRBV28,TRBJ2-5,CASSTLAGAGETQYF
TRBV19,TRBJ1-4,CASSITGQGTNEKLFF
TRBV28,TRBJ1-5,CASSLGRGDRTNQPQHF
TRBV9,TRBJ1-4,CASRSTGKLFF
TRBV6-1,TRBJ2-1,CASREGTSGRQGFFSSYNEQFF
TRBV10-1,TRBJ2-7,CASSETLEGYEQYF
TRBV14,TRBJ2-1,CASSQEQREGSSYNEQFF
TRBV28,TRBJ1-1,CTSSLTGANTEAFF
TRBV9,TRBJ2-2,CASRGRGTSGLTGELFF
TRBV28,-,CASSSRHSGLAGGNEQYF
TRBV18,TRBJ2-7,CASSLRAGDEQYF
TRBV5-1,TRBJ2-7,CASSLDNLYSYEQYF
TRBV27,TRBJ2-1,CASWDRAPNEQFF
TRBV27,TRBJ1-4,CASSRTTATNEKLFF
TRBV18,TRBJ2-1,CASSPRTSGTRSYNEQFF
TRBV10-3,TRBJ2-1,CAISETGAKSLNEQFF
TRBV19,TRBJ1-1,CASSGTLGQFRGSAFF
TRBV27,TRBJ2-1,CASSFSLAGVNNEQFF
TRBV10-1,TRBJ2-1,CASSGPSYNEQFF